The present TCR beta chain was sequenced within a study of shared T cell receptors in the human thymus. Profiled with immunoSEQ multiplex PCR; TCRdb holds only in-frame clones, not every one. The table shows hundreds of thousands of clones, with approximately 87% occurring only once. J gave up 1 base and V 6 bases, and 3 bases lay outside the gene matches. Germline loops: CDR1 MNHEY, CDR2 SVGAGI. This CDR3 is 14 amino acids long. These data also formed part of another study, on human thymus T cells. That investigation notes: In corrective heart surgery, resections were taken, and these provided the thymus tissue. Thymic and blood repertoires showed apparently biased V and J gene usage.

The sequenced material came from thymocytes. This receptor was identified in a boy under three years old with a congenital heart defect. The chain couples TRBV6-5 to TRBJ2-1; TRBD2 aligns across 7 bases. CDR3 residues: CASSSSGSYNEQFF. The CDR3 DNA reads as TGTGCCAGCAGCTCTAGCGGTTCCTACAATGAGCAGTTCTTC.